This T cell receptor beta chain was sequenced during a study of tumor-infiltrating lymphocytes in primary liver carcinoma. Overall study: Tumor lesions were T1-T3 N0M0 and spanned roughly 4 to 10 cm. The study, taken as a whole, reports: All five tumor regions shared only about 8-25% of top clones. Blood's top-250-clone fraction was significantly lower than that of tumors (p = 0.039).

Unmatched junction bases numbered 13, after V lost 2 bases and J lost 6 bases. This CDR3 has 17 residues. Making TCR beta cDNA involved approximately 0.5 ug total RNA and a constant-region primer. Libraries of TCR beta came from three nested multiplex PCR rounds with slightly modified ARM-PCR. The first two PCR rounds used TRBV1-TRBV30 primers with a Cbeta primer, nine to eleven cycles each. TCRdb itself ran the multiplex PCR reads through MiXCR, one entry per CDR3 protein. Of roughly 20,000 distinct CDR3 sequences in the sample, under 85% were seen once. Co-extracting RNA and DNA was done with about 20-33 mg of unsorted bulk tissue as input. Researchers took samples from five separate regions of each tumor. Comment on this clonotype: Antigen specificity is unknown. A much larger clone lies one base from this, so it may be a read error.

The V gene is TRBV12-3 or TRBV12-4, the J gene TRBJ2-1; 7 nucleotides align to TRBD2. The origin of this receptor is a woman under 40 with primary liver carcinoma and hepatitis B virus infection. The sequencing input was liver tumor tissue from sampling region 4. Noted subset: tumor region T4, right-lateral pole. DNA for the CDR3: TGTGCCAGCAGTTTACCCGGGAGCGGGAATACCCCCAATGAGCAGTTCTTC. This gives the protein CASSLPGSGNTPNEQFF.